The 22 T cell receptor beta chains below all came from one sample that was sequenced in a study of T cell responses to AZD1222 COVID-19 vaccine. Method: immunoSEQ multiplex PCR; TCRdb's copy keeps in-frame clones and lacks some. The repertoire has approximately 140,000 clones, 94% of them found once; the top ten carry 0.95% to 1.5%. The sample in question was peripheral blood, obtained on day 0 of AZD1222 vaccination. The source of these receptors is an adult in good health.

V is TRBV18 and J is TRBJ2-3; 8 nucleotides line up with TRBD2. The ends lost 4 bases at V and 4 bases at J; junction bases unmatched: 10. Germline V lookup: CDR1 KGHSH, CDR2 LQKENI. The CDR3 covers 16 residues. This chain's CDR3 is CASSLRAGEASDTQYF. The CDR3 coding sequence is TGTGCCAGCTCACTCCGAGCGGGAGAAGCGTCAGATACGCAGTATTTT.

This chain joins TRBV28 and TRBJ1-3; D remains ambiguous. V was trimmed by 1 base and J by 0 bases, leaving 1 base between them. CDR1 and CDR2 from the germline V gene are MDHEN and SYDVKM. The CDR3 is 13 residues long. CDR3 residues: CASSLFSGNTIYF. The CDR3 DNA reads TGTGCCAGCAGTTTATTCTCTGGAAACACCATATATTTT.

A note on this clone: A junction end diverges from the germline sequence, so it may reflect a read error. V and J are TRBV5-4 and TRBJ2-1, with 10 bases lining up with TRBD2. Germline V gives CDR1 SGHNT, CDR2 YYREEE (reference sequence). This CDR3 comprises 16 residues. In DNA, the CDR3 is TGTGCCAGCAGTTTGGGACTAGCGTCGATCTACAATGAGCAGTTCTTC. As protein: CASSLGLASIYNEQFF.

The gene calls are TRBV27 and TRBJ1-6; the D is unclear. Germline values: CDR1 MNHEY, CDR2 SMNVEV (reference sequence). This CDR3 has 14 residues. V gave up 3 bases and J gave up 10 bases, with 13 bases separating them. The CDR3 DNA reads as TGTGCCAGCAGTTTCCTCCTTTTTGAGTCACCCCTCCACTTT. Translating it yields CASSFLLFESPLHF.

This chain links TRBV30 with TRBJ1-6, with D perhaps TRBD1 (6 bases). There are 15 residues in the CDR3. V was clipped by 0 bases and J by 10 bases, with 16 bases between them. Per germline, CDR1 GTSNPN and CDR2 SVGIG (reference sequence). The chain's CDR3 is CAWSVWGLFVSPLHF. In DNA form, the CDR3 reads TGTGCCTGGAGTGTTTGGGGGCTCTTTGTATCACCCCTCCACTTT.

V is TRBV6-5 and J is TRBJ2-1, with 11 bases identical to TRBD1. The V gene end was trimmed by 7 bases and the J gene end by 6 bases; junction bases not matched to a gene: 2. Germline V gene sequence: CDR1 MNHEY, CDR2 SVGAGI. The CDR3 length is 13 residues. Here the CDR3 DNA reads TGTGCCAGCAAAGGGACAGGGGGCAATGAGCAGTTCTTC. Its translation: CASKGTGGNEQFF.

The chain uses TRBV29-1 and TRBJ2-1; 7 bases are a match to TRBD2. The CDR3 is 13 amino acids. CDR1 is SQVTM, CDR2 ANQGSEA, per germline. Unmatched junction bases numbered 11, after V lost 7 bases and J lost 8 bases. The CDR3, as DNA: TGCAGCGGGGGGGGACGGGCGGCGGATGAGCAGTTCTTC. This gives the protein CSGGGRAADEQFF.

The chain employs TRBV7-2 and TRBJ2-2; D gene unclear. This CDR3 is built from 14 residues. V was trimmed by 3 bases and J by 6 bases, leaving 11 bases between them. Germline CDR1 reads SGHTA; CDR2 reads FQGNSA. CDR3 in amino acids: CASSFGSLPGELFF. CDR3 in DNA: TGTGCCAGCAGCTTCGGTAGTCTCCCCGGGGAGCTGTTTTTT.

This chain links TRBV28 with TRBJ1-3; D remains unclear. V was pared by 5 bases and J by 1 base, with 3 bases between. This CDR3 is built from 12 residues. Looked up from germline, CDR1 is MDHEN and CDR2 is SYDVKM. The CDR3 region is CASSTSGNTIYF. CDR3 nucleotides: TGTGCCAGCAGTACTTCTGGAAACACCATATATTTT.

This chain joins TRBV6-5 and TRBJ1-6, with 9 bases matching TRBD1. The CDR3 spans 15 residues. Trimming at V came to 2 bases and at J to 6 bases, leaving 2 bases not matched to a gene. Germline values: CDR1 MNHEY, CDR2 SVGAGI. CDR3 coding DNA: TGTGCCAGCAGTTACAACAGGGGGCTTAATTCACCCCTCCACTTT. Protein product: CASSYNRGLNSPLHF.

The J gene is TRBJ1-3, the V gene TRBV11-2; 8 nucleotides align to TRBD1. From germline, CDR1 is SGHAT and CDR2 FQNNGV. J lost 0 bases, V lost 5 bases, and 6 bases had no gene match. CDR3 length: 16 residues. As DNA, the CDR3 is TGTGCCAGCAGCCTAGGGACAGGCCTCTCTGGAAACACCATATATTTT. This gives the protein CASSLGTGLSGNTIYF.

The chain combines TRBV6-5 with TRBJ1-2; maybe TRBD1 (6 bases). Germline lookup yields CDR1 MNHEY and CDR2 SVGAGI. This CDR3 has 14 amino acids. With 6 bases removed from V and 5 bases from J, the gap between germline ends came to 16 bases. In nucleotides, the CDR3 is TGTGCCAGCAGGAAGACCGGGACAACGTATGGCTACACCTTC. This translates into CASRKTGTTYGYTF.

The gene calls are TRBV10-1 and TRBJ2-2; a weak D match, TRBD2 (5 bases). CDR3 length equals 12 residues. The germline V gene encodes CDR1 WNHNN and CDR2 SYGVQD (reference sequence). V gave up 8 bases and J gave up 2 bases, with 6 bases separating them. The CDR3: CASRTNTGELFF. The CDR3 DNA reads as TGCGCCAGCCGGACTAACACCGGGGAGCTGTTTTTT.

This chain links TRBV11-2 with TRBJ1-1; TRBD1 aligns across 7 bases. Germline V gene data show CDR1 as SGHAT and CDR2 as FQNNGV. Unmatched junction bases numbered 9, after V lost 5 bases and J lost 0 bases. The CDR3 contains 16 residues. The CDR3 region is CASSLRGGTLNTEAFF. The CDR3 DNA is TGTGCCAGCAGCCTCAGGGGGGGGACCCTGAACACTGAAGCTTTCTTT. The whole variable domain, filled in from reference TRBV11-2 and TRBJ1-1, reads EAGVAQSPRYKIIEKRQSVAFWCNPISGHATLYWYQQILGQGPKLLIQFQNNGVVDDSQLPKDRFSAERLKGVDSTLKIQPAKLEDSAVYLCASSLRGGTLNTEAFFGQGTRLTVV.

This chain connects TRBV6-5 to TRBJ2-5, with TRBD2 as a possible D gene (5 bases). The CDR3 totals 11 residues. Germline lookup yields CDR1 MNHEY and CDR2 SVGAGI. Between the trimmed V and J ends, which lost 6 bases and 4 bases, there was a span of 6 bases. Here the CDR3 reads CASSGVETQYF. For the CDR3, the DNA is TGTGCCAGCAGCGGGGTAGAGACCCAGTACTTC.

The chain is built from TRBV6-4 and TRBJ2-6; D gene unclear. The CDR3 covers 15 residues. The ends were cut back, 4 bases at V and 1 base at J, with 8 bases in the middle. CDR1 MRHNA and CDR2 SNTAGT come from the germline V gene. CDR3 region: CASSATRSGANVLTF. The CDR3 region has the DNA TGTGCCAGCAGTGCGACGAGATCTGGGGCCAACGTCCTGACTTTC.

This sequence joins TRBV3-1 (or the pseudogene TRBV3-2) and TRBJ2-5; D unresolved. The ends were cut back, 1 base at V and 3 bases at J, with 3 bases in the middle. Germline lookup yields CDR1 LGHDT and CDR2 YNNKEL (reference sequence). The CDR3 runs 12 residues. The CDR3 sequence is CASSQAKETQYF. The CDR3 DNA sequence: TGTGCCAGCAGCCAAGCTAAAGAGACCCAGTACTTC.

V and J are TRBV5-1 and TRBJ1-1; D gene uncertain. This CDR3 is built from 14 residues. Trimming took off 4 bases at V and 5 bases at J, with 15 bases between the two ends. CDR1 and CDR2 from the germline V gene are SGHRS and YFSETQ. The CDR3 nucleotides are TGCGCCAGCAGCCTAGGAACCGGAATAACTGAAGCTTTCTTT. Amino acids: CASSLGTGITEAFF. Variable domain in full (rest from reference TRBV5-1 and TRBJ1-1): KAGVTQTPRYLIKTRGQQVTLSCSPISGHRSVSWYQQTPGQGLQFLFEYFSETQRNKGNFPGRFSGRQFSNSRSEMNVSTLELGDSALYLCASSLGTGITEAFFGQGTRLTVV.

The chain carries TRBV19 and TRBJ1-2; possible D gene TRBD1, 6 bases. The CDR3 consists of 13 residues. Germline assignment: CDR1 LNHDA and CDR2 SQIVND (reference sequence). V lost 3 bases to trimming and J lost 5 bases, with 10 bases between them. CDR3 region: CASSIRGTYGYTF. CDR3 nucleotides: TGTGCCAGTAGTATCCGAGGGACATATGGCTACACCTTC.

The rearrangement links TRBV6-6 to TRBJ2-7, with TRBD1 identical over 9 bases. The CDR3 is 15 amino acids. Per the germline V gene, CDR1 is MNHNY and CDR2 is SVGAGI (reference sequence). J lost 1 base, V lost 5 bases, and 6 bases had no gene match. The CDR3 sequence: CASSKHRGQSYEQYV. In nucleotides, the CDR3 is TGTGCCAGCAGTAAACACAGGGGGCAGTCCTACGAGCAGTACGTC.

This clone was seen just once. The CDR3 region is CASSAEVNQPQHF. DNA for the CDR3: TGTGCCAGCAGTGCGGAGGTCAATCAGCCCCAGCATTTT. The chain carries TRBV27 and TRBJ1-5; no firm D call. The CDR3 covers 13 residues. Germline CDR1 reads MNHEY; CDR2 reads SMNVEV (reference sequence). The ends were cut back, 5 bases at V and 3 bases at J, with 8 bases in the middle.

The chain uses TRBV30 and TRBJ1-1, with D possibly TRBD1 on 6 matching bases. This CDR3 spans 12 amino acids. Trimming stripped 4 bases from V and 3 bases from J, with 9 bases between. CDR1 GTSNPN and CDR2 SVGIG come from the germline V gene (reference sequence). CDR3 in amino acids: CAWMDSYTEAFF. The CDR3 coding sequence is TGTGCCTGGATGGACAGCTACACTGAAGCTTTCTTT. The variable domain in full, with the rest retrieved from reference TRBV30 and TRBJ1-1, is SQTIHQWPATLVQPVGSPLSLECTVEGTSNPNLYWYRQAAGRGLQLLFYSVGIGQISSEVPQNLSASRPQDRQFILSSKKLLLSDSGFYLCAWMDSYTEAFFGQGTRLTVV.